This TCR beta chain appears in the sequencing data of a study of blood T cell repertoires in COVID-19. At the level of the study: There were acute and convalescent COVID-19 samples, and they came from the United States, Italy and Spain. T cells, B-cell-depleted T cells, or PBMCs supplied cDNA or gDNA.

There are 14 residues in the CDR3. CDR1 and CDR2 from the germline V gene are LNHDA and SQIVND (reference sequence). Deletions cut 2 bases from V and 5 bases from J, with 12 bases between. Original data processing: The assay estimated nucleated cells by amplifying reference gene primers. TCRdb's table, derived via immunoSEQ multiplex PCR, lists solely in-frame clones and lacks some. V and J calls and clone size are those listed in that table; D and trimming were worked out from the DNA. The table includes more than 95,000 clones, approximately 72% detected once. Sequenced input: peripheral blood. The clonotype was recovered from a woman between 65 and 79 years old with acute or convalescent COVID-19. This chain links TRBV19 with TRBJ1-2, with D tentatively TRBD1 (5 bases). The DNA of the CDR3 is TGTGCCAGTAGTATAAGTATAGGGGCATATGGCTACACCTTC. Residues: CASSISIGAYGYTF.